This T cell receptor (beta chain) was obtained from a study of T cell repertoires in cytomegalovirus infection. TCRdb re-called the reads with MiXCR, one entry per CDR3 protein. The table shows around 81,000 distinct CDR3 sequences, with around 40% occurring only once. This CDR3 comprises 15 residues. Germline V gene sequence: CDR1 SNHLY, CDR2 FYNNEI. Trimming removed 6 bases at V and 6 bases at J, with 19 bases between. As concerns this clonotype: Its antigen remains unknown.

The chain recombines TRBV2 with TRBJ2-3; D not certain. This specimen consisted of CD8+ T cells from cultured PBMCs, obtained from culture after CMV antigen stimulation. The sequence was collected from a human donor in good health (CMV status not recorded). Some clones in this sample may be carry-over from other donors' samples. The CDR3 nucleotides read TGTGCCAGCAGACCCGCAAGATATCAACGCGATACGCAGTATTTT. Protein sequence: CASRPARYQRDTQYF.